The TCR beta chain under discussion was sequenced for a study of beta chain features in type 1 diabetes (dated by TCRdb to 2017 to 2018). Study-wide context: Patients and healthy donors did not differ in mean age, gender distribution, total cell number or subset yield. A total of around 100 million sorted cells were examined across all samples, and RNA yield correlated strongly with the number of cells per subset. The study compared the TCRB repertoires of sorted circulating CD4+ T cell subsets in recently diagnosed type 1 diabetes patients with those in matched healthy donors. Regulatory and stem cell-like memory subsets were isolated from only 8 patients and roughly eight healthy donors, whereas naive and central memory subsets came from all 30 or so donors.

From the germline V gene, CDR1 is SGHRS and CDR2 is YFSETQ. Trimming removed 2 bases from V and 5 bases from J; the gene matches leave 2 bases unexplained. Inclusive of the bounding cysteine and phenylalanine, the CDR3 is 15 residues long. CDR3 DNA is the only sequence kept; it has 45 bases, read in frame from the first base. From each donor, a single peripheral blood sample of about 100 mL on average was drawn into heparinised tubes. Naive, central memory, regulatory and stem cell-like memory CD4+ T cells were sorted on a BD FACSAria II using a panel including CD45RO, CCR7, CD25, CD127, CD95 and CD27. All sorted populations exceeded 95% purity. PBMCs were isolated immediately by Lymphoprep density gradient centrifugation and stained directly without culture. So that batch effects would be minimized, each experiment stained and sorted samples in pairs, pairing one healthy donor with one patient. All of the isolated RNA was reverse transcribed with the High Capacity cDNA Reverse Transcription Kit, so expressed TCRB transcripts were sequenced. Naive, central memory and regulatory T cell samples underwent deep immunoSEQ sequencing, averaging around 4 million total reads per sample. Sorted cells were lysed in RLT buffer and RNA was extracted with DNase-treated RNeasy Micro or Mini kits, depending on cell number. To prevent cross-contamination, every cell subset was processed on its own, while patient and healthy donor samples were processed together. Using the immunoSEQ multiplex PCR, TCRB sequences were amplified from cDNA into 87-bp fragments spanning the CDR3 region. Sequencing of the amplicons was done on the Illumina HiSeq platform. The study's processing was this. PCR bias was corrected computationally using synthetic template baselines, and reads within Hamming distance 2 were collapsed, with unmergeable singletons discarded. Reads were aligned against IMGT so that V, D and J genes, CDR3 length and insertions or deletions at six rearrangement sites could be assigned. Within each subset, clonotype counts were normalized to sorted cell number, and only after that were true diversity and Gini coefficients computed with the tcR R package. Repertoire sharing was quantified using the overlap coefficient calculated on TCRB nucleotide sequences. Drawn from immuneACCESS, this table holds only the in-frame rearrangements with V and J called that TCRdb kept. Clones are partly lost; checked studies trace under half to an unresolved V gene and leave the rest unexplained. From that table come the V and J calls and clone size; the DNA was used to work out D and trimming. The sample includes some 140,000 clones, with 7% to 10% observed a single time. The top ten clonotypes cover around 0.7% of the sample.

This clone was counted between two and nine times. Its specific antigen is unknown. There are no base qualities to consult, and no much larger clone falls within one base. Results and caveats for the whole study, not just this receptor: In all four CD4+ subsets, TCRB CDR3 length was moderately but significantly shorter in type 1 diabetes patients. The naive, central memory and regulatory TCRB repertoires appeared to resemble one another more closely among patients than among healthy donors. Shorter templates might be favored by PCR, yet because patient and control samples were amplified and corrected together, any such skew would affect both groups equally. Because small numbers of individuals were included in the HLA sub-analyses, any influence of HLA type on TCRB rearrangement was left unresolved. Sequencing cDNA rather than genomic DNA could over-represent highly expressing activated cells, although activation and CD3 levels did not differ between groups. At VDJ recombination sites, patients with type 1 diabetes made fewer insertions and deleted more nucleotides, a pattern implying thymic rearrangement abnormalities.

The clonotype originates from a man aged 25 to 40 with type 1 diabetes. Material for sequencing was central memory CD4+ T cells from blood. The chain is encoded by TRBV5-1 joined to TRBJ1-6; TRBD1 fits 9 bases in the junction. The CDR3 region has the sequence CASSFTGGDNSPLHF. In nucleotides, the sequence is TGCGCCAGCAGCTTTACAGGGGGCGATAATTCACCCCTCCACTTT.